What follows describes a single T cell receptor (beta chain). Its antigen is undetermined. This record belongs to a study of T cell responses to AZD1222 COVID-19 vaccine. Regarding the study as a whole: Clonal diversity was possibly underestimated, and white British individuals and females predominated among donors. Variant regions that are unmutated are reportedly the target of nearly half of spike-specific TCRs. In all cases, repertoires were sampled only after the peak T cell response.

Pooling of second doses given at about 4 or about 12 weeks was done. The CDR3 sequence is 14 residues long. The germline V gene has CDR1 SGHTA and CDR2 FQGNSA. Trimming removed 0 bases at V and 7 bases at J, with 10 bases between. Generated by immunoSEQ multiplex PCR, the TCRdb table keeps only in-frame clones and is missing some. The sample has approximately 190,000 clones, roughly 92% seen once. The receptor comes from an adult who received the AZD1222 COVID-19 vaccine. Sequencing was performed on peripheral blood, taken 28 days after the second AZD1222 dose. The chain carries TRBV7-2 and TRBJ1-5; D unclear. Here the CDR3 DNA reads TGTGCCAGCAGCTTAGCGCTACGTAGCCAGCCCCAGCATTTT. It yields the protein CASSLALRSQPQHF.